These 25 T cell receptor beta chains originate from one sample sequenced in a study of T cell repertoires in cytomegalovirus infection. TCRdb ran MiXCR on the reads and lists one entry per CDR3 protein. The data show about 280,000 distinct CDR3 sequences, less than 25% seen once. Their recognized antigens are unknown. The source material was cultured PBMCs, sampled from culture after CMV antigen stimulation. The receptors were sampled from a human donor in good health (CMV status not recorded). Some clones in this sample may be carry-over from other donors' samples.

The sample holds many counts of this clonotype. CDR3 bases: TGTGCCAGCGGGATGAACACTGAAGCTTTCTTT. Its translation: CASGMNTEAFF. The rearrangement links TRBV7-2 to TRBJ1-1, with D unresolved. The CDR3 sequence is 11 residues long. V shed 8 bases and J shed 0 bases, with 4 bases lying between them. CDR1 and CDR2 from the germline V gene are SGHTA and FQGNSA.

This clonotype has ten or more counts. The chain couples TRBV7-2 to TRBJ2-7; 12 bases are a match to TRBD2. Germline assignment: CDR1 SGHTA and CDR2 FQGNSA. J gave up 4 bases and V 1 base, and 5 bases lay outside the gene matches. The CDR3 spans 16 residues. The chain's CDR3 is CASSLGLAGGIYEQYF. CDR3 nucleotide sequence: TGTGCCAGCAGCTTAGGGCTAGCGGGAGGGATATACGAGCAGTACTTC. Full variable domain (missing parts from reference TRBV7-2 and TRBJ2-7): GAGVSQSPSNKVTEKGKDVELRCDPISGHTALYWYRQSLGQGLEFLIYFQGNSAPDKSGLPSDRFSAERTGGSVSTLTIQRTQQEDSAVYLCASSLGLAGGIYEQYFGPGTRLTVT.

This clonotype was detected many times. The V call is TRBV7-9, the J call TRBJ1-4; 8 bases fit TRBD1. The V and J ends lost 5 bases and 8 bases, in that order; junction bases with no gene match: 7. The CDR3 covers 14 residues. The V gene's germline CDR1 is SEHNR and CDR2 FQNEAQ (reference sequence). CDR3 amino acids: CASSRQGSREKLFF. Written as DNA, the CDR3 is TGTGCCAGCAGCAGACAGGGGTCGCGGGAAAAACTGTTTTTT.

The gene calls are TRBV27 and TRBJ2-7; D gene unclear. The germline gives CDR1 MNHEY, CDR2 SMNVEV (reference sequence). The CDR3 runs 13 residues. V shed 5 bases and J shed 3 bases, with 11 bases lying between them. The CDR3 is CASSGKRVYEQYF. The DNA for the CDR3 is TGTGCCAGCAGTGGCAAAAGAGTCTACGAGCAGTACTTC.

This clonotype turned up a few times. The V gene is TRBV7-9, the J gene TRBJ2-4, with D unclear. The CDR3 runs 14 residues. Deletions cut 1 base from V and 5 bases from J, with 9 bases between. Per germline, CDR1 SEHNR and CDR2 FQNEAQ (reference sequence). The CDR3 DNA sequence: TGTGCCAGCAGCTTAGATTCTGGGGAAAACATTCAGTACTTC. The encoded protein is CASSLDSGENIQYF.

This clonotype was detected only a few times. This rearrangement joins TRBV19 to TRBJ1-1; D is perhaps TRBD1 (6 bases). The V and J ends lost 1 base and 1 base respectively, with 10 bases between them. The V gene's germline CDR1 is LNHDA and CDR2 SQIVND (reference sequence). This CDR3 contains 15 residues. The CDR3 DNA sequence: TGTGCCAGTAGTATAGCACAGGGAGGGAACACTGAAGCTTTCTTT. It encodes CASSIAQGGNTEAFF.

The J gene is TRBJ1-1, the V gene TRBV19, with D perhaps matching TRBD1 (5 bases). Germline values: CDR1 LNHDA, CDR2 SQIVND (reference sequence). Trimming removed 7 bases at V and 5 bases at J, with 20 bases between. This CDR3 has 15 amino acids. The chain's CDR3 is CASIGRGSSGTEAFF. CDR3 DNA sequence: TGTGCCAGTATAGGTAGGGGCTCAAGCGGGACTGAAGCTTTCTTT.

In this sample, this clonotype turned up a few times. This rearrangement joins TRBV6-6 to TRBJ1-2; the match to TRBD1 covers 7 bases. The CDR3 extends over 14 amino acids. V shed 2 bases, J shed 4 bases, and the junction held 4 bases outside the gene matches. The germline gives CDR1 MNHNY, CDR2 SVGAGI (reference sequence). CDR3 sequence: CASSYTGQSYGYTF. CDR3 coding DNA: TGTGCCAGCAGTTACACGGGACAGTCCTATGGCTACACCTTC.

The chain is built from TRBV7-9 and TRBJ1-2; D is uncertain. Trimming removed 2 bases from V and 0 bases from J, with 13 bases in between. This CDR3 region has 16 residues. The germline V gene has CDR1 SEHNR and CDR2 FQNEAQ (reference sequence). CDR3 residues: CASSLSLGRANYGYTF. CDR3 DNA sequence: TGTGCCAGCAGCTTAAGTTTGGGAAGAGCTAACTATGGCTACACCTTC.

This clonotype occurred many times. In nucleotides, the CDR3 is TGTGCCAGCAGTTACGGGACAGGGGTGGGGAATGAGCAGTTCTTC. Amino acids: CASSYGTGVGNEQFF. The chain carries TRBV6-5 and TRBJ2-1, with TRBD1 identical over 10 bases. This CDR3 has 15 residues. V lost 2 bases to trimming and J lost 7 bases; unmatched junction nucleotides: 5. The germline gives CDR1 MNHEY, CDR2 SVGAGI.

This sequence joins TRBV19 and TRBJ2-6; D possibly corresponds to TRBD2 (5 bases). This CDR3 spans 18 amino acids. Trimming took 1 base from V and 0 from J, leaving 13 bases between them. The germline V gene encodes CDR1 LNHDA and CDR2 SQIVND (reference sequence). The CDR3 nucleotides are TGTGCCAGTAGTATAGTGGCAGGACTGGGCTCTGGGGCCAACGTCCTGACTTTC. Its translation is CASSIVAGLGSGANVLTF.

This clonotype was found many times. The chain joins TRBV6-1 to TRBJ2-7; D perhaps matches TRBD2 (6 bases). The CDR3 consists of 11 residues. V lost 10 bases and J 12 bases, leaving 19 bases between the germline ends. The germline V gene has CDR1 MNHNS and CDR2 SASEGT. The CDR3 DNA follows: TGTGCCACCTCGGCCAGGGAGGTTACGTACTTC. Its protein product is CATSAREVTYF.

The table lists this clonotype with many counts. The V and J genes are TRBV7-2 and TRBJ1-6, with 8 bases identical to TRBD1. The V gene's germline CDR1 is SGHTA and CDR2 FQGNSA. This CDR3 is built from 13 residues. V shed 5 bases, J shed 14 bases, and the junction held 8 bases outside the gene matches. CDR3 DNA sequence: TGTGCCAGCAGCGATGGACAGGGCAGGACCCTCCACTTT. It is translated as CASSDGQGRTLHF.

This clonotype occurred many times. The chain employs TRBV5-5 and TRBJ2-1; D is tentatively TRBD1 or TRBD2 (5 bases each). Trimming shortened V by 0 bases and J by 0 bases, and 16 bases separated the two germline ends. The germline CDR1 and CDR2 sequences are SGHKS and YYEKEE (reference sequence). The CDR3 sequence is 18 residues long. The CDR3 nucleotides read TGTGCCAGCAGCTTGGGGGCCTCAGGGCGGGCCTCCTACAATGAGCAGTTCTTC. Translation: CASSLGASGRASYNEQFF. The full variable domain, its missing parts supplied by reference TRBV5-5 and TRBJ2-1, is DAGVTQSPTHLIKTRGQQVTLRCSPISGHKSVSWYQQVLGQGPQFIFQYYEKEERGRGNFPDRFSARQFPNYSSELNVNALLLGDSALYLCASSLGASGRASYNEQFFGPGTRLTVL.

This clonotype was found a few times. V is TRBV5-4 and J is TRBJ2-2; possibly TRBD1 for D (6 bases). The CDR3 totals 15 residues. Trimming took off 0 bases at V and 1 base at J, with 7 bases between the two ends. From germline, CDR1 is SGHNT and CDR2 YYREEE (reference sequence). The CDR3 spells CASSLGQENTGELFF. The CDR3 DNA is TGTGCCAGCAGCTTGGGACAGGAGAACACCGGGGAGCTGTTTTTT.

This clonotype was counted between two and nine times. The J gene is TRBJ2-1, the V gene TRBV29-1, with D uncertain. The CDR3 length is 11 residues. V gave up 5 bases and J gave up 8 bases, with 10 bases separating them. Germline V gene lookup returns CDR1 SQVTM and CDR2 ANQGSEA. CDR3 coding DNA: TGCAGCGTTTTGACCGGCCATGAGCAGTTCTTC. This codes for CSVLTGHEQFF.

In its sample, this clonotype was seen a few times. CDR3 in DNA: TGTGCCAGCAGCTTGACAGGGTTCGAGCAGTACGTC. As protein: CASSLTGFEQYV. The J gene is TRBJ2-7, the V gene TRBV5-5, with D tentatively TRBD1 (6 bases). Germline CDR1 SGHKS, CDR2 YYEKEE (reference sequence). The CDR3 is made up of 12 amino acids. V lost 1 base and J 6 bases, leaving 8 bases between the germline ends.

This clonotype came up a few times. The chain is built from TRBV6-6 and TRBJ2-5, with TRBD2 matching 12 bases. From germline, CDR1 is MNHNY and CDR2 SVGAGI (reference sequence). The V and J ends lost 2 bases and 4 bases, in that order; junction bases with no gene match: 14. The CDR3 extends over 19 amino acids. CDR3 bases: TGTGCCAGCAGTTACCTCGCTAGCGGGAGGGCGGTGTCGGGAGAGACCCAGTACTTC. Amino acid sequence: CASSYLASGRAVSGETQYF.

In DNA, the CDR3 is TGTGCCGGATCCCGGACAGGACTCTATGGCTACACCTTC. Amino acids: CAGSRTGLYGYTF. V and J are TRBV7-9 and TRBJ1-2; TRBD1 agrees at 7 bases. Trimming took 11 bases from V and 4 from J; bases not matched to a gene: 10. Germline values: CDR1 SEHNR, CDR2 FQNEAQ (reference sequence). The CDR3 is made up of 13 amino acids.

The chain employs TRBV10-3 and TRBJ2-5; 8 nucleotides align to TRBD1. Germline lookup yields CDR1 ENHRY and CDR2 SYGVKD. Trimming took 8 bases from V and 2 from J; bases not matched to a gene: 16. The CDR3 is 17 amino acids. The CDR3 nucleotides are TGTGCCATCGGAGAGCAGGGGGCCGGGGTCGGACAAGAGACCCAGTACTTC. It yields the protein CAIGEQGAGVGQETQYF.

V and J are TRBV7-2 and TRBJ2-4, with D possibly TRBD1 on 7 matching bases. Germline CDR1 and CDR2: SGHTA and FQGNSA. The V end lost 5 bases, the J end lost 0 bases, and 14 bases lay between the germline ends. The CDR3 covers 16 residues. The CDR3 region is CASSTRQGLAKNIQYF. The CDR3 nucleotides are TGTGCCAGCAGCACAAGACAGGGACTAGCCAAAAACATTCAGTACTTC.

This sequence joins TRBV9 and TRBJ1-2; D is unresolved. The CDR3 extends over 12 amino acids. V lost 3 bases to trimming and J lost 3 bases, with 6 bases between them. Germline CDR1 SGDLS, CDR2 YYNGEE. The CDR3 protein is CASSARDYGYTF. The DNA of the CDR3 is TGTGCCAGCAGCGCTCGGGACTATGGCTACACCTTC.

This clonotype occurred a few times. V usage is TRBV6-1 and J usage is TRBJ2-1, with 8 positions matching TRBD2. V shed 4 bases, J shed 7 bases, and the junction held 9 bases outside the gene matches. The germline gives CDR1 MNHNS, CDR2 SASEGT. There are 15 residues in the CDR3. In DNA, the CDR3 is TGTGCCAGCAGTGGAGCCGGGACTAGTCTGAATGAGCAGTTCTTC. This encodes CASSGAGTSLNEQFF.

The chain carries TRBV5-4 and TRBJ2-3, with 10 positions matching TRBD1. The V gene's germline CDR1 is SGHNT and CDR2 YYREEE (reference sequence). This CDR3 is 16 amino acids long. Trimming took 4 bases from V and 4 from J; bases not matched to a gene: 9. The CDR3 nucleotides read TGTGCCAGCAGCGGGAAGGCCGGGACAGGGGCAGATACGCAGTATTTT. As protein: CASSGKAGTGADTQYF.

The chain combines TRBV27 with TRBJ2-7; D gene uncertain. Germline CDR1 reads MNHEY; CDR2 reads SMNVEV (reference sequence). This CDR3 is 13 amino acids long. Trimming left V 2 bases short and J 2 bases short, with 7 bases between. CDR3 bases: TGTGCCAGCAGTTTAAGGGCTACCTACGAGCAGTACGTC. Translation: CASSLRATYEQYV.